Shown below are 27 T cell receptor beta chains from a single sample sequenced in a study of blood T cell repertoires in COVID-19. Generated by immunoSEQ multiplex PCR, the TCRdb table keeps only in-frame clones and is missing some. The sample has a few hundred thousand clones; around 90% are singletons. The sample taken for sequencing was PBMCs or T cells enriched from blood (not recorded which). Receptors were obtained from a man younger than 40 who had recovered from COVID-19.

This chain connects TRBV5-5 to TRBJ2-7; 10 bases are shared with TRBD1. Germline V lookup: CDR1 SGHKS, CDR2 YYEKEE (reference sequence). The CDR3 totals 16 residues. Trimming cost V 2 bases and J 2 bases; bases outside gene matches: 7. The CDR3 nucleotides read TGTGCCAGCAGCTTTCAAAGACAGGGGGCAACCTACGAGCAGTACTTC. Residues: CASSFQRQGATYEQYF. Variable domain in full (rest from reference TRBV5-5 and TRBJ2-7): DAGVTQSPTHLIKTRGQQVTLRCSPISGHKSVSWYQQVLGQGPQFIFQYYEKEERGRGNFPDRFSARQFPNYSSELNVNALLLGDSALYLCASSFQRQGATYEQYFGPGTRLTVT.

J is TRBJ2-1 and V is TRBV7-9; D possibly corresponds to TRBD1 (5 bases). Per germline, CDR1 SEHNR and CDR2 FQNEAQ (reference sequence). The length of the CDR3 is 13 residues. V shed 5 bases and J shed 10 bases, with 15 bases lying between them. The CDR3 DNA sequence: TGTGCCAGCAGCCCCGACCCCGCAGGGGAGCAGTTCTTC. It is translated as CASSPDPAGEQFF.

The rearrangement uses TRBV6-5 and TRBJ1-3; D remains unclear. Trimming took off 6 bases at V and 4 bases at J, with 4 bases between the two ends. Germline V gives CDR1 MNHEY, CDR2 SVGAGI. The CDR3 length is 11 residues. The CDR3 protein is CASRGGNTIYF. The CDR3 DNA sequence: TGTGCCAGCAGGGGCGGAAACACCATATATTTT.

DNA of the CDR3: TGTGCCAGCAGCTTAGAGGGGCGAAGCTCCTACAATGAGCAGTTCTTC. Its protein product is CASSLEGRSSYNEQFF. The rearrangement uses TRBV11-2 and TRBJ2-1, with D maybe TRBD1 (5 bases). Germline V lookup: CDR1 SGHAT, CDR2 FQNNGV. Trimming shortened V by 0 bases and J by 0 bases, and 9 bases separated the two germline ends. The CDR3 contains 16 residues. The full variable domain, its missing parts supplied by reference TRBV11-2 and TRBJ2-1, is EAGVAQSPRYKIIEKRQSVAFWCNPISGHATLYWYQQILGQGPKLLIQFQNNGVVDDSQLPKDRFSAERLKGVDSTLKIQPAKLEDSAVYLCASSLEGRSSYNEQFFGPGTRLTVL.

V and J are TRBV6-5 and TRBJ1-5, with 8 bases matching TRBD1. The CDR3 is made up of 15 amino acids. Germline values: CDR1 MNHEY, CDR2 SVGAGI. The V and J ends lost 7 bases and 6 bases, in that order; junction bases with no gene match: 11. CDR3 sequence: CASKIDGQGSQPQHF. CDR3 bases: TGTGCCAGCAAAATCGACGGACAGGGAAGTCAGCCCCAGCATTTT.

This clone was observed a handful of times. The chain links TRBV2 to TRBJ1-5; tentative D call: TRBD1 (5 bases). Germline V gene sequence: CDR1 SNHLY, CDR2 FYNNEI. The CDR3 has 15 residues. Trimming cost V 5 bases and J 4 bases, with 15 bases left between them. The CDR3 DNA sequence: TGTGCCAGCAGTACCCAGGGCATTGATAATCAGCCCCAGCATTTT. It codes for CASSTQGIDNQPQHF.

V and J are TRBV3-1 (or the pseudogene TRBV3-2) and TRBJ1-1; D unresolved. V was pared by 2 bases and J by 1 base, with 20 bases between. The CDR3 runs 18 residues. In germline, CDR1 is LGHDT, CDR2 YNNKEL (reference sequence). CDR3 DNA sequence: TGTGCCAGCAGCCAAAAAACCCTCACTTTGAGTTCGAACACTGAAGCTTTCTTT. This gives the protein CASSQKTLTLSSNTEAFF.

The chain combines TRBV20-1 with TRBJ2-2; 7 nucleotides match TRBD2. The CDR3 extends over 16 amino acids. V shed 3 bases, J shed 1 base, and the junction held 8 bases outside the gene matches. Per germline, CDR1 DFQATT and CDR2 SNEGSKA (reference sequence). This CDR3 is CSASQLAHGNTGELFF. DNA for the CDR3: TGCAGTGCTAGTCAACTAGCGCACGGGAACACCGGGGAGCTGTTTTTT.

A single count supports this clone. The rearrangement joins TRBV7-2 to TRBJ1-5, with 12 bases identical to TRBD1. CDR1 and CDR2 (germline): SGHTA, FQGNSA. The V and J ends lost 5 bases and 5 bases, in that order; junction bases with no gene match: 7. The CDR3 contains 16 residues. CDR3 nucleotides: TGTGCCAGCAGCCTATATGGGACAGGGGGCCATCAGCCCCAGCATTTT. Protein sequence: CASSLYGTGGHQPQHF.

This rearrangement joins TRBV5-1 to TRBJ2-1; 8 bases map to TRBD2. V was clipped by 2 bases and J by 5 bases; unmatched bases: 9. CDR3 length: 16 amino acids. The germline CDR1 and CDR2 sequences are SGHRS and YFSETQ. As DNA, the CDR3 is TGCGCCAGCAGCTTAGGAATTAGCGGGGCCGACAATGAGCAGTTCTTC. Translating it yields CASSLGISGADNEQFF.

The CDR3, as DNA: TGTGCCAGCAGCTTCAAACAGGGGGCGGGGGGCAATCAGCCCCAGCATTTT. This encodes CASSFKQGAGGNQPQHF. The chain joins TRBV7-8 to TRBJ1-5; 9 nucleotides match TRBD1. The CDR3 has 17 residues. V lost 3 bases to trimming and J lost 2 bases; unmatched junction nucleotides: 8. Germline V lookup: CDR1 SGHVS, CDR2 FQNEAQ.

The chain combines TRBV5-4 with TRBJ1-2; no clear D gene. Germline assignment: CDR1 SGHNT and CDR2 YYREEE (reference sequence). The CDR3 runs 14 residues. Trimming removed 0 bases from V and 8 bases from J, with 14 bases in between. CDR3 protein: CASSLELSGYGYTF. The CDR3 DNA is TGTGCCAGCAGCTTGGAATTATCGGGGTACGGCTACACCTTC.

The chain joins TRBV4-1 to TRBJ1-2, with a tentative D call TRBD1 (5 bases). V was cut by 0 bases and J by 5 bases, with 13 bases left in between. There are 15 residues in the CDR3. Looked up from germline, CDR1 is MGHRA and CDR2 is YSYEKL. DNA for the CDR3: TGCGCCAGCAGCCAAGAACTCTCCCAGGGTTATGGCTACACCTTC. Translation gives CASSQELSQGYGYTF.

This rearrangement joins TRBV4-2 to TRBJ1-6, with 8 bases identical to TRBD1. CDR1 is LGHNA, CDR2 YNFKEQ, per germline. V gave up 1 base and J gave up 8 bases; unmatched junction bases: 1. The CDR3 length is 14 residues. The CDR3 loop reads CASSQVTGDSPLHF. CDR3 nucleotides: TGTGCCAGCAGCCAAGTGACAGGGGATTCACCCCTCCACTTT.

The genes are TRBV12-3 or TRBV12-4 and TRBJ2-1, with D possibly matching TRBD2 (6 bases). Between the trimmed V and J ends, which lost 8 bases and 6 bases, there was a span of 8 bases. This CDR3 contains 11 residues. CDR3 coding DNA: TGTGCCAGCCGACTAGTCAATGAGCAGTTCTTC. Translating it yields CASRLVNEQFF.

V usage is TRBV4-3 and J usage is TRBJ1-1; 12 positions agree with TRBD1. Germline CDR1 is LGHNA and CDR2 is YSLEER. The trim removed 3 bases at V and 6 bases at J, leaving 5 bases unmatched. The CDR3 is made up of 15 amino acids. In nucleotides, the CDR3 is TGCGCCAGCAGCCAGGGACAGGGGGCGGTGGCTGAAGCTTTCTTT. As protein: CASSQGQGAVAEAFF.

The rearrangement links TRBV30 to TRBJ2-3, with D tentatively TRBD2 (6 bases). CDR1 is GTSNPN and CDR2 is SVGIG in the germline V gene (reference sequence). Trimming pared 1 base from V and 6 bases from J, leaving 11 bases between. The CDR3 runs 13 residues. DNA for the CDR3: TGTGCCTGGAGTGGGACCCTAGCGGATACGCAGTATTTT. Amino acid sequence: CAWSGTLADTQYF.

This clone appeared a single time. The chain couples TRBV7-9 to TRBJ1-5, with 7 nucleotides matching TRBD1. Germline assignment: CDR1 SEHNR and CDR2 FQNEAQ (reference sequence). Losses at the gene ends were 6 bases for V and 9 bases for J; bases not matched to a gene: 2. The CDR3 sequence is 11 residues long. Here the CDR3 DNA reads TGTGCCAGCAGTCCAGGGGGGCCCCAGCATTTT. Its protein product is CASSPGGPQHF.

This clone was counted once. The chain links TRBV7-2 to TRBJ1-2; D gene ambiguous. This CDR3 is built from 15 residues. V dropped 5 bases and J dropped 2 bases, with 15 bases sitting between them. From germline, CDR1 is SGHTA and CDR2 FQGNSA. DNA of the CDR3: TGTGCCAGCAGCCCGCGGACGGGGTCCAACTATGGCTACACCTTC. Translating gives CASSPRTGSNYGYTF.

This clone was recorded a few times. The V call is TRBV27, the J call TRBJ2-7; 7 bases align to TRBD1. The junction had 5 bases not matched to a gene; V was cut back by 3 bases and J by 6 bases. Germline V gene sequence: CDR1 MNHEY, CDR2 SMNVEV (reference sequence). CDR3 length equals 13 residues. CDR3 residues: CASSFATGVEQYF. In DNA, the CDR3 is TGTGCCAGCAGTTTCGCAACAGGGGTCGAGCAGTACTTC.

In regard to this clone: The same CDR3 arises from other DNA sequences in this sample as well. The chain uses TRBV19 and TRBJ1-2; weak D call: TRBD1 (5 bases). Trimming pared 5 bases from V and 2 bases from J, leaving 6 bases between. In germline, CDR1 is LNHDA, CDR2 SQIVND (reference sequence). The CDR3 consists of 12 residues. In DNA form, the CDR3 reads TGTGCCAGTAGTTCAGGGAACTATGGCTACACCTTC. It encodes CASSSGNYGYTF.

The CDR3 DNA sequence: TGTGCCTGGAGTGTCCCCGGGATGGAGACCCAGTACTTC. Residues: CAWSVPGMETQYF. The chain couples TRBV30 to TRBJ2-5, with D possibly matching TRBD2 (5 bases). The ends were cut back, 0 bases at V and 5 bases at J, with 10 bases in the middle. CDR1 and CDR2 (germline): GTSNPN, SVGIG (reference sequence). The length of the CDR3 is 13 residues.

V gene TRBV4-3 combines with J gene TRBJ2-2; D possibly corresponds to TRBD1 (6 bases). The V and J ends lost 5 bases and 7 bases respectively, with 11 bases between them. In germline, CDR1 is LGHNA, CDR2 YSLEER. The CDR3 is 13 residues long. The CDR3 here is CASSNRAGGELFF. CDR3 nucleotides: TGCGCCAGCAGCAACAGGGCTGGCGGGGAGCTGTTTTTT.

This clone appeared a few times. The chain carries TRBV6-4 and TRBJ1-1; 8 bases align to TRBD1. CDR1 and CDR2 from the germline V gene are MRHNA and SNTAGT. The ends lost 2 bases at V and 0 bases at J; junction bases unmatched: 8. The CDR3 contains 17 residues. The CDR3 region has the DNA TGTGCCAGCAGTGACGGGAGACAGGGGATTTTGAACACTGAAGCTTTCTTT. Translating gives CASSDGRQGILNTEAFF.

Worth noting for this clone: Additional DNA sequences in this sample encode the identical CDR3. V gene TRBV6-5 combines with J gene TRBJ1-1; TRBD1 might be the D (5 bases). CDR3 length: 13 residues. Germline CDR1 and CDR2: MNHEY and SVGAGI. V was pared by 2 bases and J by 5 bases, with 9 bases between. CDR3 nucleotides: TGTGCCAGCAGTTACGGGGGGAATACTGAAGCTTTCTTT. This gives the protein CASSYGGNTEAFF.

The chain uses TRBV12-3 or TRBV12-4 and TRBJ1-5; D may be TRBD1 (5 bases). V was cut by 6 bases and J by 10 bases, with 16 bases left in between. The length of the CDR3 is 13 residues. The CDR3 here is CASSPTVLQPQHF. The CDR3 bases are TGTGCCAGCAGCCCGACAGTTCTTCAACCCCAGCATTTT.

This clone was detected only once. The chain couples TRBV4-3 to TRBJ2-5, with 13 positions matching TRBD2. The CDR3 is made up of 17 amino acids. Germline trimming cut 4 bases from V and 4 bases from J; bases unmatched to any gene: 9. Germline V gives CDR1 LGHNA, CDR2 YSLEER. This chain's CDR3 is CASSLGLAGVSGETQYF. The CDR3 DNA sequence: TGCGCCAGCAGCCTCGGACTAGCGGGAGTGTCGGGAGAGACCCAGTACTTC.